This T cell receptor (beta chain) was profiled in a study of TIL therapy for anti-PD-1-resistant metastatic lung cancer. Study as a whole: Progressing patients received lymphodepletion, expanded TIL infusion and IL-2.

This was the immunoSEQ v3 assay. Using immunoSEQ multiplex PCR, the repertoire was profiled, and TCRdb retains in-frame clones only, with some absent. The top ten hold about 1.8% of the sample, which has approximately 60,000 clones, more than 60% seen once. Germline V gene sequence: CDR1 KGHSH, CDR2 LQKENI. This CDR3 spans 15 amino acids. V was cut by 4 bases and J by 6 bases, with 15 bases left in between. Regarding time point: pre-treatment sample, taken before nivolumab and TIL therapy. Patients were adults with stage 4 NSCLC. The sample in question was blood, obtained at baseline. The V and J genes are TRBV18 and TRBJ1-4; D gene unclear. The sequence was collected from a person aged 25 to 80 with non-small cell lung cancer. CDR3 loop: CASSRGARRDEKLFF. The CDR3 DNA is TGTGCCAGCTCACGCGGTGCCCGGAGGGATGAAAAACTGTTTTTT.